This entry lists 13 T cell receptor beta chains sequenced from one sample in a study of OX40 agonist ivuxolimab in advanced cancers. Using immunoSEQ multiplex PCR, the repertoire was profiled, and TCRdb retains in-frame clones only, with some absent. The repertoire includes tens of thousands of clones, 65% to 80% of them detected once, and around 15% sits in the top ten. Sequences were derived from CD4+ or CD8+ T cells sorted from blood, sampled in a trial of the OX40 agonist ivuxolimab. The source is an adult with an advanced solid tumor such as melanoma, head and neck, liver or kidney cancer.

The chain uses TRBV4-3 and TRBJ1-5, with D hard to call. The CDR3 consists of 15 residues. The V gene lost 1 base and the J gene lost 0 bases, with 7 bases spanning the gap. The germline V gene has CDR1 LGHNA and CDR2 YSLEER. In nucleotides, the CDR3 is TGCGCCAGCAGCCAAGGGAGGGCTAGCAATCAGCCCCAGCATTTT. This sequence encodes CASSQGRASNQPQHF.

The chain uses TRBV13 and TRBJ1-2; D is ambiguous. Trimming shortened V by 6 bases and J by 6 bases, and 17 bases separated the two germline ends. Germline V gene sequence: CDR1 PRHDT, CDR2 FYEKMQ (reference sequence). The CDR3 length is 14 residues. CDR3 region: CASSWRAKRDGYTF. The CDR3 DNA is TGTGCCAGCAGTTGGAGGGCCAAGCGCGATGGCTACACCTTC.

In the case of this clone: The junction differs from germline at one of its ends, possibly a read error. Other DNA sequences in the same sample also yield this CDR3. V gene TRBV29-1 combines with J gene TRBJ1-2; D ambiguous. Germline-derived CDR1 and CDR2 are SQVTM and ANQGSEA. The CDR3 totals 11 residues. The CDR3 bases are TGCAGCGCTCCGATCCTTTATGGTTACACCTTC. It codes for CSAPILYGYTF. Full variable domain (missing parts from reference TRBV29-1 and TRBJ1-2): SAVISQKPSRDICQRGTSLTIQCQVDSQVTMMFWYRQQPGQSLTLIATANQGSEATYESGFVIDKFPISRPNLTFSTLTVSNMSPEDSSIYLCSAPILYGYTFGSGTRLTVV.

V gene TRBV4-3 combines with J gene TRBJ1-4; unclear D gene. Germline CDR1 LGHNA, CDR2 YSLEER. This CDR3 region has 17 residues. V lost 0 bases and J lost 7, with 18 bases in between. Here the CDR3 reads CASSQEDVGLTAEKLFF. The CDR3 DNA sequence: TGCGCCAGCAGCCAAGAAGATGTGGGTTTAACTGCTGAAAAACTGTTTTTT.

The chain is built from TRBV9 and TRBJ2-3, with D possibly being TRBD1 or TRBD2 (5 bases each). The V gene's germline CDR1 is SGDLS and CDR2 YYNGEE. The CDR3 spans 14 residues. Trimming removed 0 bases from V and 6 bases from J, with 11 bases in between. The CDR3 sequence is CASSVGDPGDTQYF. DNA for the CDR3: TGTGCCAGCAGCGTAGGGGACCCGGGTGATACGCAGTATTTT.

This chain uses TRBV27 with TRBJ2-5, with unresolved D. Germline loops: CDR1 MNHEY, CDR2 SMNVEV (reference sequence). Trimming stripped 0 bases from V and 6 bases from J, with 11 bases between. The length of the CDR3 is 14 residues. CDR3 region: CASSLSGGSKTQYF. The CDR3 nucleotides read TGTGCCAGCAGTTTATCCGGCGGTTCAAAGACCCAGTACTTC.

This sequence joins TRBV5-8 and TRBJ2-7; D unresolved. Between the trimmed V and J ends, which lost 10 bases and 3 bases, there was a span of 2 bases. The germline gives CDR1 SGHTS, CDR2 YDEGEE. The CDR3 runs 8 residues. The CDR3 DNA reads TGTGCCGGCTACGAGCAGTACTTC. Its translation is CAGYEQYF.

V gene TRBV6-5 combines with J gene TRBJ2-3; 12 nucleotides line up with TRBD2. CDR3 length: 16 residues. V shed 2 bases and J 0 bases; nucleotides not matched to a gene: 0. Germline V gene data show CDR1 as MNHEY and CDR2 as SVGAGI. The chain's CDR3 is CASSYLAGGSTDTQYF. CDR3 nucleotides: TGTGCCAGCAGTTACCTAGCGGGGGGGAGCACAGATACGCAGTATTTT.

By share, this clone counts as medium-sized (0.01 to 0.1%). In the same sample, other DNA sequences code for this CDR3. The chain links TRBV19 to TRBJ1-5, with TRBD1 as a possible D gene (6 bases). V dropped 8 bases and J dropped 4 bases, with 9 bases sitting between them. Germline V gives CDR1 LNHDA, CDR2 SQIVND (reference sequence). CDR3 length: 12 residues. The CDR3, as DNA: TGTGCCAGTGAGCAGGGGAATCAGCCCCAGCATTTT. This gives the protein CASEQGNQPQHF.

This rearrangement joins TRBV11-2 to TRBJ1-4, with 8 bases fitting TRBD1. Germline V gives CDR1 SGHAT, CDR2 FQNNGV. CDR3 length equals 17 residues. J lost 0 bases, V lost 4 bases, and 7 bases had no gene match. The CDR3 loop reads CASSSGQASPTNEKLFF. The CDR3 region has the DNA TGTGCCAGCAGCTCGGGACAGGCTTCGCCAACTAATGAAAAACTGTTTTTT.

The chain carries TRBV18 and TRBJ2-5; 7 bases map to TRBD2. Germline CDR1 reads KGHSH; CDR2 reads LQKENI. Trimming at V came to 6 bases and at J to 7 bases, leaving 8 bases not matched to a gene. The CDR3 consists of 13 residues. This CDR3 reads CASSPLADSTQYF. The CDR3 DNA sequence: TGTGCCAGCTCGCCTCTAGCGGATTCGACCCAGTACTTC.

This clone has a single count. This chain joins TRBV9 and TRBJ1-1; D remains ambiguous. The germline V gene has CDR1 SGDLS and CDR2 YYNGEE. This CDR3 comprises 14 residues. V was cut by 3 bases and J by 1 base, with 10 bases left in between. For the CDR3, the DNA is TGTGCCAGCAGCGAAGACACGGCGAACACTGAAGCTTTCTTT. This gives the protein CASSEDTANTEAFF.

This clone was observed once. The chain uses TRBV5-5 and TRBJ2-7; the D is unclear. Germline V gives CDR1 SGHKS, CDR2 YYEKEE (reference sequence). The CDR3 is 14 amino acids. The V end lost 6 bases, the J end lost 5 bases, and 18 bases lay between the germline ends. The CDR3 region has the DNA TGTGCCAGCACCGGCCCGGGTAGGTGGAACGAGCAGTACTTC. This sequence encodes CASTGPGRWNEQYF.